This TCR beta chain was captured in a study of blood T cell repertoires in COVID-19. On the study more broadly: The origin of the acute and convalescent COVID-19 samples was the United States, Italy and Spain. T cells, B-cell-depleted T cells, or PBMCs provided the cDNA or gDNA that served as material.

Germline CDR1 is SGHRS and CDR2 is YFSETQ. This CDR3 is built from 14 residues. V was shortened by 4 bases and J by 6 bases, with 14 bases between the two germline ends. Authors' processing steps: Using reference gene primer amplification, nucleated cell counts were estimated. Generated by immunoSEQ multiplex PCR, the TCRdb table keeps only in-frame clones and is missing some. V and J calls and clone size come straight from that table; D and trimming were deduced from the DNA. The sample gives 200,000 to 250,000 clones, roughly 88% of which show up once; 1.3% to 1.5% is in the top ten. The sequence was collected from an elderly man with acute or convalescent COVID-19. The V call is TRBV5-1, the J call TRBJ2-4; possibly TRBD1 for D (6 bases). The specimen was peripheral blood. The CDR3 DNA follows: TGCGCCAGCAGCGGTCCCGGGACAACAAACATTCAGTACTTC. Translating it yields CASSGPGTTNIQYF.